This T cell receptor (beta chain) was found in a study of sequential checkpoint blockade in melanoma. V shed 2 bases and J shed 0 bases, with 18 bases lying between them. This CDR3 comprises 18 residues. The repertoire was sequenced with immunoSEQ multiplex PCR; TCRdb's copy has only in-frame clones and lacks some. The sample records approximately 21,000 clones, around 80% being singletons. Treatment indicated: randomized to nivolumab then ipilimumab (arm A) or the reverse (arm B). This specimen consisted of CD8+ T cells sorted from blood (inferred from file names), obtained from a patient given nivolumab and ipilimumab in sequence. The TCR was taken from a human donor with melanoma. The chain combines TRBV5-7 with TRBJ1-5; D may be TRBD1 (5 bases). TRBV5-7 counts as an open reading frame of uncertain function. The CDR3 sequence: CASSFGWYRRYSNQPQHF. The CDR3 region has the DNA TGTGCCAGCAGCTTTGGTTGGTACAGGCGGTATAGCAATCAGCCCCAGCATTTT.